This is a list of T cell receptor beta chains from one sample in a study of identical twins. One entry per CDR3 protein results from TCRdb running MiXCR on the 5' RACE reads. The sample contains about 890,000 distinct CDR3 sequences, about 12% of which appear only once. This sample was shared with a second study, whose subject was yellow fever vaccine responses in identical twins.

Sequencing was carried out using PBMCs. The receptors shown here come from a woman younger than 30 in good health. CDR3s include the opening cysteine and the closing phenylalanine or tryptophan. The D gene is left open where the match is weak. Size tells how often a clone was seen (once, few, many) or the class of an expanded clone, and some rows leave it out.

clone_size,d_call,j_call,cdr3_length,v_call,cdr3_aa,cdr3_nt
few,TRBD1,TRBJ1-6,14,TRBV11-2,CASSGTGDYSPLHF,TGTGCCAGCAGCGGGACAGGGGATTATTCACCCCTCCACTTT
.,TRBD1,TRBJ2-2,17,TRBV4-1,CASSVTGTGGNTGELFF,TGCGCCAGCAGCGTGACCGGGACAGGGGGCAACACCGGGGAGCTGTTTTTT
.,.,TRBJ1-5,13,TRBV5-5,CASSLRRDQPQHF,TGTGCCAGCAGTCTAAGGCGGGATCAGCCCCAGCATTTT
.,.,TRBJ2-1,16,TRBV18,CASSPPVPGLAHEQFF,TGTGCCAGCTCACCACCGGTGCCAGGTCTAGCCCATGAGCAGTTCTTC
few,TRBD2,TRBJ2-7,14,TRBV12-3/TRBV12-4,CASRLAGLSYEQYF,TGTGCCAGCAGACTAGCGGGGCTCTCCTACGAGCAGTACTTC
.,TRBD1,TRBJ2-7,15,TRBV6-2/TRBV6-3,CASSHPGQGSYEQYF,TGTGCCAGCAGTCACCCGGGACAGGGCTCCTACGAGCAGTACTTC
.,.,TRBJ2-2,15,TRBV3-1,CASSLPRWGTGELFF,TGTGCCAGCAGCCTCCCCAGGTGGGGCACCGGGGAGCTGTTTTTT
many,.,TRBJ2-1,16,TRBV5-1,CASSGPGGSSYNEQFF,TGCGCCAGCAGCGGGCCCGGGGGTAGCTCCTACAATGAGCAGTTCTTC
.,.,TRBJ2-3,14,TRBV27,CASRTPTTTDTQYF,TGTGCCAGCAGGACACCTACAACCACAGATACGCAGTATTTT
.,.,TRBJ1-3,12,TRBV10-3,CAITGSGNTIYF,TGTGCCATCACGGGCTCTGGAAACACCATATATTTT
many,TRBD2,TRBJ2-5,14,TRBV5-6,CASSLPSGEETQYF,TGTGCCAGCAGCTTACCTAGCGGGGAAGAGACCCAGTACTTC
.,.,TRBJ1-1,15,TRBV3-1,CASSPDRGRDTEAFF,TGTGCCAGCAGCCCTGATCGGGGGCGCGACACTGAAGCTTTCTTT
.,.,TRBJ2-1,15,TRBV6-5,CASSYGAVSYNEQFF,TGTGCCAGCAGTTACGGGGCGGTATCCTACAATGAGCAGTTCTTC
.,.,TRBJ2-7,12,TRBV12-3/TRBV12-4,CASSSNRYEQYF,TGTGCCAGCAGTTCAAACAGGTACGAGCAGTACTTC
.,TRBD1,TRBJ1-5,16,TRBV2,CASSVRGQGGFQPQHF,TGTGCCAGCAGTGTTAGAGGACAGGGGGGATTTCAGCCCCAGCATTTT
many,.,TRBJ2-4,14,TRBV12-3/TRBV12-4,CASSPPLAKNIQYF,TGTGCCAGCAGTCCCCCCCTAGCCAAAAACATTCAGTACTTC
.,.,TRBJ2-1,13,TRBV15,CATSRSVYNEQFF,TGTGCCACCAGCAGATCGGTCTACAATGAGCAGTTCTTC
few,.,TRBJ2-7,14,TRBV10-1,CASSETDRAYEQYF,TGCGCCAGCAGTGAGACGGACAGAGCATACGAGCAGTACTTC
.,TRBD1,TRBJ2-1,17,TRBV29-1,CSVVGDLGTERVDEQFF,TGCAGCGTTGTAGGGGATTTGGGGACAGAAAGAGTCGATGAGCAGTTCTTC
.,.,TRBJ2-1,15,TRBV19,CASSMPKWAYNEQFF,TGTGCCAGTAGTATGCCCAAGTGGGCCTACAATGAGCAGTTCTTC